Described below is a single T cell receptor (beta chain) sequence and its context. Some 30,000 T cell genomes, or 200 ng DNA, went into the sorted-subset replicate PCRs. The method was immunoSEQ multiplex PCR; TCRdb's version includes in-frame clones alone and lacks a portion of them. Of more than 1.2 million clones listed, roughly 98.5% were seen once; the top ten hold roughly 0.35%. The data belong to a study of shared clonotypes between healthy human individuals. This CDR3 spans 16 amino acids. Germline V gene sequence: CDR1 KGHSH, CDR2 LQKENI. Trimming removed 3 bases at V and 7 bases at J, with 21 bases between.

This chain links TRBV18 with TRBJ2-5; D perhaps matches TRBD2 (6 bases). Sequenced sample: naive CD4+ T cells sorted from blood. The sample's subset: CD45RA+ positively selected. The TCR sequence derives from a man aged 25 to 40 in good health. The chain's CDR3 is CASSPRGTSIVGTQYF. As DNA, the CDR3 is TGTGCCAGCTCACCGCGCGGGACTTCCATCGTGGGGACCCAGTACTTC.